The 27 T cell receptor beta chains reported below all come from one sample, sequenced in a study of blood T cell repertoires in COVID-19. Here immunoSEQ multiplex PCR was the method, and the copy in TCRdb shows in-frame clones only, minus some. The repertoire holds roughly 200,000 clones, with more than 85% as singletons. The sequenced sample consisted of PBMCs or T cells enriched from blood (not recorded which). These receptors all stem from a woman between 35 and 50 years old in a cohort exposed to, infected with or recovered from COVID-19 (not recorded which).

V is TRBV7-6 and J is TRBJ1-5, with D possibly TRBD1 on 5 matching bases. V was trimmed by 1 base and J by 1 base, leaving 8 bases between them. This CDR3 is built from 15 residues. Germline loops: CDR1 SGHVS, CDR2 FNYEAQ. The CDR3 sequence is CASSLGQGSNQPQHF. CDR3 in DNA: TGTGCCAGCAGCTTAGGGCAGGGAAGCAATCAGCCCCAGCATTTT.

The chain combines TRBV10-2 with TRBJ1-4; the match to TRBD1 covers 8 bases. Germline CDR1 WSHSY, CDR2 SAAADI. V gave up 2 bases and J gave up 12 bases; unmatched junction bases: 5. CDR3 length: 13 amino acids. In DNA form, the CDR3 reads TGCGCCAGCAGTGAGCCGGGACAGGCGGAACTGTTTTTT. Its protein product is CASSEPGQAELFF.

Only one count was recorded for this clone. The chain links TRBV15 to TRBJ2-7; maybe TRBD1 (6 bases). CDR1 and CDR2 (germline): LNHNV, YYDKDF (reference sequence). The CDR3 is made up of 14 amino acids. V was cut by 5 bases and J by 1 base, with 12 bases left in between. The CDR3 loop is CATSPTGFSYEQYF. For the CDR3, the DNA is TGTGCCACCAGCCCCACAGGGTTTTCCTACGAGCAGTACTTC.

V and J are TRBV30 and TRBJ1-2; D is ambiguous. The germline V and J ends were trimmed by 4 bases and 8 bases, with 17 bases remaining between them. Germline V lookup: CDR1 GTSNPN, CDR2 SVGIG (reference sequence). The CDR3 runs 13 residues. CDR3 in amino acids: CAWTGGESGGYTF. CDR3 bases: TGTGCCTGGACGGGAGGCGAGAGCGGGGGCTACACCTTC.

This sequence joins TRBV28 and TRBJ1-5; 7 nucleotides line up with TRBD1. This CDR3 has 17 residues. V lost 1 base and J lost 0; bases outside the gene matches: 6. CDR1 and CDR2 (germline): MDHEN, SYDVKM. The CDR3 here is CASSLSKGAYSNQPQHF. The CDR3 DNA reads TGTGCCAGCAGTTTATCGAAGGGGGCCTATAGCAATCAGCCCCAGCATTTT.

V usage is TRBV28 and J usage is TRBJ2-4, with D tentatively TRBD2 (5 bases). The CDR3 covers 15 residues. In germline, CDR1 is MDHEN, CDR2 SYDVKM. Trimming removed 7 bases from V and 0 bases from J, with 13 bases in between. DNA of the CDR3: TGTGCCAGCACTGACGGGGTTTTAGCCAAAAACATTCAGTACTTC. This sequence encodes CASTDGVLAKNIQYF.

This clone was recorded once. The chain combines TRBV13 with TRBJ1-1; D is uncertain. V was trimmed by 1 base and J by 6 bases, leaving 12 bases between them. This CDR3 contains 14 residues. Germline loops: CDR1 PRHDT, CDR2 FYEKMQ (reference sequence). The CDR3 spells CASSLVGVRAEAFF. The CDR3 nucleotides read TGTGCCAGCAGCTTAGTCGGGGTGAGGGCTGAAGCTTTCTTT. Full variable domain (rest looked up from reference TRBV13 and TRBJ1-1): AAGVIQSPRHLIKEKRETATLKCYPIPRHDTVYWYQQGPGQDPQFLISFYEKMQSDKGSIPDRFSAQQFSDYHSELNMSSLELGDSALYFCASSLVGVRAEAFFGQGTRLTVV.

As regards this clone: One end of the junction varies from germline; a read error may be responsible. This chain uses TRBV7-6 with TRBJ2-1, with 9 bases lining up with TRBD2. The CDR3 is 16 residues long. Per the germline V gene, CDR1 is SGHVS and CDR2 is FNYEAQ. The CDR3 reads CASSRVGTSSHNEQFF. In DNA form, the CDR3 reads TGTGCCAGCAGCCGGGTAGGGACTAGCTCCCACAATGAGCAGTTCTTC. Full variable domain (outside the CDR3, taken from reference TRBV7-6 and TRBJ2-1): GAGVSQSPRYKVTKRGQDVALRCDPISGHVSLYWYRQALGQGPEFLTYFNYEAQQDKSGLPNDRFSAERPEGSISTLTIQRTEQRDSAMYRCASSRVGTSSHNEQFFGPGTRLTVL.

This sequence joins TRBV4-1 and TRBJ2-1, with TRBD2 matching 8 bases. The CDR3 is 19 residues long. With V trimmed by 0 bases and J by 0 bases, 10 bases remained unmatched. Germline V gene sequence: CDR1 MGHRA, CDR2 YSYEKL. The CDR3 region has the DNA TGCGCCAGCAGCCAAGATTCGTCTAGCGGGCTGAGCTCCTACAATGAGCAGTTCTTC. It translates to CASSQDSSSGLSSYNEQFF.

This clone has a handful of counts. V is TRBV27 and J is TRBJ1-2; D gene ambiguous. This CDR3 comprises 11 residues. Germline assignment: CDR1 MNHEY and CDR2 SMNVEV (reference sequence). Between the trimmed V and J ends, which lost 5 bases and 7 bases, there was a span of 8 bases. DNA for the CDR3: TGTGCCAGCAGTCCCGGGGTTGGCTACACCTTC. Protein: CASSPGVGYTF.

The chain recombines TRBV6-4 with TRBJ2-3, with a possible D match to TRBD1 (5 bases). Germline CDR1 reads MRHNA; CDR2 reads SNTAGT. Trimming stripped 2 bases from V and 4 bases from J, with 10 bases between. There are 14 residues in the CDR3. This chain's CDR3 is CASSDGAQPDTQYF. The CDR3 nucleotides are TGTGCCAGCAGTGACGGGGCCCAGCCAGATACGCAGTATTTT.

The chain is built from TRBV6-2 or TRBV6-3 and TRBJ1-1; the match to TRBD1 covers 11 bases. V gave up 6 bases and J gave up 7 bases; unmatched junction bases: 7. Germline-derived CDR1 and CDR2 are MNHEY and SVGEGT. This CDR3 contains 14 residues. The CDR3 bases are TGTGCCAGCAGCGCGGACAGGGGGCAAAATGAAGCTTTCTTT. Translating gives CASSADRGQNEAFF.

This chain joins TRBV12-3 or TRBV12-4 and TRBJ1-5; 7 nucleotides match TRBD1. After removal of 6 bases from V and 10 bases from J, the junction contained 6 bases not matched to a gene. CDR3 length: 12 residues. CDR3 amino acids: CASRQGSAPQHF. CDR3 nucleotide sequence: TGTGCCAGCAGACAGGGGTCGGCCCCCCAGCATTTT.

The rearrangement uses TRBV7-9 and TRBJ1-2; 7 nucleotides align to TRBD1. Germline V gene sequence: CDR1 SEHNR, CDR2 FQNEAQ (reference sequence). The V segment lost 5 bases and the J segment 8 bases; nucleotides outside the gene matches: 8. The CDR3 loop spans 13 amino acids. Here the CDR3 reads CASSPTTGNGYTF. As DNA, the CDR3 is TGTGCCAGCAGCCCGACGACAGGGAACGGCTACACCTTC. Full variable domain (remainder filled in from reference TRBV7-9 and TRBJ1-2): DTGVSQNPRHKITKRGQNVTFRCDPISEHNRLYWYRQTLGQGPEFLTYFQNEAQLEKSRLLSDRFSAERPKGSFSTLEIQRTEQGDSAMYLCASSPTTGNGYTFGSGTRLTVV.

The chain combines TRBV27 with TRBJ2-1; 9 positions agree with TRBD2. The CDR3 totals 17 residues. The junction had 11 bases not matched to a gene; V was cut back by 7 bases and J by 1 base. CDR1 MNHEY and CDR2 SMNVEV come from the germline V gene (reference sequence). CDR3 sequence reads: CASNPKKRGASYNEQFF. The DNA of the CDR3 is TGTGCCAGCAATCCCAAGAAGCGGGGGGCATCCTACAATGAGCAGTTCTTC.

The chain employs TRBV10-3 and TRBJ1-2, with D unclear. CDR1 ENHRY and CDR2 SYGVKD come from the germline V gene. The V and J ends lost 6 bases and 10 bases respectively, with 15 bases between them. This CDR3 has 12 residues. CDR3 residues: CAIRAPNTDYTF. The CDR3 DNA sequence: TGTGCCATCAGGGCCCCCAATACAGACTACACCTTC.

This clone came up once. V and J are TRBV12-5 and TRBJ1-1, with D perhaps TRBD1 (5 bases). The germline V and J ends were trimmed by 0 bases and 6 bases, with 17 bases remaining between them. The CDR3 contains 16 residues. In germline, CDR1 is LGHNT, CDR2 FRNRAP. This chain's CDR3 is CASGLVKGDSDAEAFF. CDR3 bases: TGTGCTAGTGGTTTGGTAAAGGGCGACAGTGACGCTGAAGCTTTCTTT.

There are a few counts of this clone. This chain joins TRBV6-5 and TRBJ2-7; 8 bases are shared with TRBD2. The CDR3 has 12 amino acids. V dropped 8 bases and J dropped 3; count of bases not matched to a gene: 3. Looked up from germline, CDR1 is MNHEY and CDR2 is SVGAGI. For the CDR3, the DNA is TGTGCCAGCGGAGGGACTAGCTACGAGCAGTACTTC. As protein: CASGGTSYEQYF.

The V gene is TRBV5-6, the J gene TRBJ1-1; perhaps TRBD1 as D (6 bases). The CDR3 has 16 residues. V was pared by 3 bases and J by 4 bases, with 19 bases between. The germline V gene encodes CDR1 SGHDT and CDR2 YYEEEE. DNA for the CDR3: TGTGCCAGCAGCTCAGGGGATCGGGTAGCTAGCACTGAAGCTTTCTTT. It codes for CASSSGDRVASTEAFF. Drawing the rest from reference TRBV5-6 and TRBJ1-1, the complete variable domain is DAGVTQSPTHLIKTRGQQVTLRCSPKSGHDTVSWYQQALGQGPQFIFQYYEEEERQRGNFPDRFSGHQFPNYSSELNVNALLLGDSALYLCASSSGDRVASTEAFFGQGTRLTVV.

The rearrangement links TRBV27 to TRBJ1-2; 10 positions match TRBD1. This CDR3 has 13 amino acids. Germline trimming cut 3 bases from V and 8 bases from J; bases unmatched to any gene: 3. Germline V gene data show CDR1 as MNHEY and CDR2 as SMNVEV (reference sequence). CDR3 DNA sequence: TGTGCCAGCAGTTTCGACAGGGGGCAAGGCTACACCTTC. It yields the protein CASSFDRGQGYTF.

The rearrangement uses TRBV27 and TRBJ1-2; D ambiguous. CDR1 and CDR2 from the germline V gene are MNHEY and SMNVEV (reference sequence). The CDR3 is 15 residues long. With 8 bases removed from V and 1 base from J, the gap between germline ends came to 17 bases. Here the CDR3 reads CASARRGNHNYGYTF. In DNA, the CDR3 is TGTGCCAGCGCCCGGAGAGGGAACCATAACTATGGCTACACCTTC.

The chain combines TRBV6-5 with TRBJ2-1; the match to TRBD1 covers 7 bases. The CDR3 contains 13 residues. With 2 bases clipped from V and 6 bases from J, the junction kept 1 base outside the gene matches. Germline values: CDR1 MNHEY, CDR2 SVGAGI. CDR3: CASSYGTVNEQFF. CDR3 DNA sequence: TGTGCCAGCAGTTACGGGACAGTCAATGAGCAGTTCTTC.

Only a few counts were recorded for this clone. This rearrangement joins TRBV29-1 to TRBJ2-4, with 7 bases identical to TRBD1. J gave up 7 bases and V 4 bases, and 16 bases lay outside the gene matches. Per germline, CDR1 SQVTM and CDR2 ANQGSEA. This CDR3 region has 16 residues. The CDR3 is CSVVALLKGAANIQYF. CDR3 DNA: TGCAGCGTTGTCGCCTTGCTAAAGGGGGCTGCCAACATTCAGTACTTC.

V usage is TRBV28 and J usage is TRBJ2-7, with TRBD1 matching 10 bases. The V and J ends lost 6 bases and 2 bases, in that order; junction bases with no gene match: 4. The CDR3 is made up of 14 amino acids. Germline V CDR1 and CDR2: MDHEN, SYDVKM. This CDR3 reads CASSPTGGPYEQYF. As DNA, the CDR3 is TGTGCCAGCAGCCCGACAGGGGGCCCCTACGAGCAGTACTTC.

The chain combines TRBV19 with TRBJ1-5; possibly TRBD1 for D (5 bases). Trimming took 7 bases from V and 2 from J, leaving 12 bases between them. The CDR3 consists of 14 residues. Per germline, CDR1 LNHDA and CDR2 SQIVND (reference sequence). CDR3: CASNPGRGNQPQHF. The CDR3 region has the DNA TGTGCCAGTAACCCAGGGAGGGGCAATCAGCCCCAGCATTTT.

The DNA for the CDR3 is TGTGCCAGCAGTTACTCGAAAGCAGGGGGACTTGGCTACACCTTC. This sequence encodes CASSYSKAGGLGYTF. The chain recombines TRBV6-5 with TRBJ1-2; 7 nucleotides align to TRBD1. Germline V CDR1 and CDR2: MNHEY, SVGAGI. V dropped 0 bases and J dropped 7; count of bases not matched to a gene: 8. The CDR3 has 15 residues.

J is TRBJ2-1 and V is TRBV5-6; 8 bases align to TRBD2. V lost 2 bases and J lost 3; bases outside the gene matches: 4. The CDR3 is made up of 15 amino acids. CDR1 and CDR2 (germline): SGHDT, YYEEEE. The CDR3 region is CASSFSGTYYNEQFF. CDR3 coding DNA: TGTGCCAGCAGCTTTAGCGGGACCTACTACAATGAGCAGTTCTTC. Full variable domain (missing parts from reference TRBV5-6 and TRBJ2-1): DAGVTQSPTHLIKTRGQQVTLRCSPKSGHDTVSWYQQALGQGPQFIFQYYEEEERQRGNFPDRFSGHQFPNYSSELNVNALLLGDSALYLCASSFSGTYYNEQFFGPGTRLTVL.